This T cell receptor beta chain derives from a study of T cell responses to AZD1222 COVID-19 vaccine (dated by TCRdb to about 2021). Background on the whole study: A total of about 250 trial participants underwent TCR sequencing, of whom 200 to 220 had received two doses of AZD1222 and about 26 had received two doses of the MenACWY control vaccine. Trial participants were enrolled into age subgroups of 18-55, 56-69 and 70-plus years, which contained approximately 150, 30 and 60 TCR-sequenced participants, respectively.

The CDR3 numbers 11 residues from cysteine through phenylalanine. The entry retains the CDR3 DNA only, 33 bases that are in frame from base 1. The time point label of this sample denotes: about 28 days (+/-7) after the second vaccine dose. AZD1222 recipients given second doses at about 4 weeks or at about 12 weeks were pooled, since spike-specific TCR depth and breadth were not found to differ between the two schedules. The vaccinee samples were drawn from two UK trials, COV001 and COV002, one of which was a single-blind randomized controlled phase 2/3 trial testing AZD1222 (ChAdOx1 nCoV-19) in healthy adults. For TCRbeta chain sequencing, PBMC samples from trial participants were taken at day 0 and at day 28 after the second dose. Remarks on this clone: Its antigen has not been determined. Within one base of it there is no much larger clone, and no base qualities were kept.

The CDR3 regions of human TCRbeta chains were analyzed by immunosequencing. Under the source paper's analysis protocol: TCRs in the repertoires were compared against a reference library of SARS-CoV-2-specific TCRs that had been generated with the MIRA antigen-specificity platform. Breadth meant the fraction of unique TCRs that were SARS-CoV-2-associated, whereas depth meant the fraction of total T cells that were SARS-CoV-2-associated. Using the MIRA data, each spike-specific TCR was mapped to the spike region that the TCR reacts to and placed in a CD4 or CD8 class. Log10-transformed breadth and depth values were compared by one-way ANOVA with Sidak's multiple comparisons tests. TCRdb took this table from immuneACCESS and kept in-frame rearrangements with V and J called. Such tables lack part of the clones; where checked against another copy, unresolved V genes explain under half of the gap, and the rest is unexplained. The D gene and trimming were derived from the DNA, and the V and J assignments and clone size from that table. Within this sample are 150,000 to 200,000 clones, with 90% of them counted one time only. The ten largest make up about 6% of the sample.

Paper-wide results and their limitations: Reportedly, close to half of the unique spike-specific TCRs recognized epitopes lying outside the regions that are mutated in the B.1.351 and B.1.1.7 variants. The 56-69-year group was small, and its depth increase did not reach significance, likely because of low power. Spike-specific TCR breadth and depth rose significantly after two AZD1222 doses compared with day 0 and with MenACWY recipients. CD4 TCRs associated with the vaccine covered the entire spike protein, and the dominant responses were in regions 160-218 and 743-854. Most participants were white British and females outnumbered males, and the authors suggested that clonal diversity may have been underestimated. No day 14 peak-response samples were available, so repertoires were characterized only after the peak T cell response. Conclusions about previously exposed vaccinees are limited because only five or six AZD1222 recipients were SARS-CoV-2 seropositive at baseline.

The material sequenced was peripheral blood, taken 28 days after the second AZD1222 dose. This clonotype was sampled from an adult who received the AZD1222 COVID-19 vaccine. The chain links TRBV21-1 with TRBJ1-2; TRBD1 reflects the table's D call only, with no check against the DNA. TRBV21-1 is a pseudogene segment. For the CDR3, the sequence is CATPRGYGYTF. The sequenced DNA: TGTGCCACCCCTAGGGGCTATGGCTACACCTTC.